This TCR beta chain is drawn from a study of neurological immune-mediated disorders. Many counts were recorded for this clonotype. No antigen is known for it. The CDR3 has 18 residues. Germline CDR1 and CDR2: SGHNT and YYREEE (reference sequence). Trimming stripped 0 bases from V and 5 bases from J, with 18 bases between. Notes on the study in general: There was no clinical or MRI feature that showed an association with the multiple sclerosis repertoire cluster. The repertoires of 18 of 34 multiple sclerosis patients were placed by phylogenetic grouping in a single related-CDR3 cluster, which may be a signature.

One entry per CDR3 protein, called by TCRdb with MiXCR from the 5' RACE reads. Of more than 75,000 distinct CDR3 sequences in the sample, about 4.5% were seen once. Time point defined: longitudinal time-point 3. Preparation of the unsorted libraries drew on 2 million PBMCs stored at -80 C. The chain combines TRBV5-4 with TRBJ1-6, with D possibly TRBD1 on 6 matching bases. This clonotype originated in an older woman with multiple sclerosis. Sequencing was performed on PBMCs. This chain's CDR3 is CASSLGGAGNPNNSPLHF. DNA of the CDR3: TGTGCCAGCAGCTTGGGGGGGGCAGGGAATCCAAATAATTCACCCCTCCACTTT.